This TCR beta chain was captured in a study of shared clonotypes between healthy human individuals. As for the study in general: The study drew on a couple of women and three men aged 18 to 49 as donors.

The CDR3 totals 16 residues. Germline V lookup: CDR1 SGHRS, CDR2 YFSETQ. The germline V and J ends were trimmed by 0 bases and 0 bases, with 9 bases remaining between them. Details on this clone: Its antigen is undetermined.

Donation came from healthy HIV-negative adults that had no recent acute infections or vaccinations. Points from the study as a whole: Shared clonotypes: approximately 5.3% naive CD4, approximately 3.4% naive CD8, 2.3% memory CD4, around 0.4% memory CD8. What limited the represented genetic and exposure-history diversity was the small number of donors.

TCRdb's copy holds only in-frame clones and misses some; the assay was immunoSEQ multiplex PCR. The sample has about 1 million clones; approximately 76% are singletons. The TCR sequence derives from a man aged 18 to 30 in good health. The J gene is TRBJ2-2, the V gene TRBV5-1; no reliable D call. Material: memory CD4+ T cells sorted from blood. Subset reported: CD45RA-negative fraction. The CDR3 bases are TGCGCCAGCAGCTTGGCGGCAGGAGCGAACACCGGGGAGCTGTTTTTT. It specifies CASSLAAGANTGELFF.